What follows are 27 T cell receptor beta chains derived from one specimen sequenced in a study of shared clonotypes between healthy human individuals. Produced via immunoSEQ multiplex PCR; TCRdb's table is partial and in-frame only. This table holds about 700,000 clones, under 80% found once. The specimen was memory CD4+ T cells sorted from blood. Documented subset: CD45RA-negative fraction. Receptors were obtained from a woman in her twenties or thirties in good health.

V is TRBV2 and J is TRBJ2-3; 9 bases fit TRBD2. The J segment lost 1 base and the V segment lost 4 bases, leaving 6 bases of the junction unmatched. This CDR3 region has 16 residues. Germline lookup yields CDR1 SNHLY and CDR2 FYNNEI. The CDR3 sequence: CASSATSSGGTDTQYF. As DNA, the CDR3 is TGTGCCAGCAGTGCGACTTCTAGCGGGGGCACAGATACGCAGTATTTT.

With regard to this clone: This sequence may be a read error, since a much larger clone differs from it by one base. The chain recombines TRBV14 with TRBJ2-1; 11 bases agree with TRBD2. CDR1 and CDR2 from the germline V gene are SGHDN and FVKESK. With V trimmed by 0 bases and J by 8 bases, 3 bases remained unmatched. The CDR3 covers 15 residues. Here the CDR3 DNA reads TGTGCCAGCAGCCAAGATCTACTAGCGGGAGATGAGCAGTTCTTC. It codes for CASSQDLLAGDEQFF.

The chain's CDR3 is CASSSRTAFSNQPQHF. CDR3 nucleotides: TGTGCCAGCAGTTCGCGGACAGCTTTTAGCAATCAGCCCCAGCATTTT. J is TRBJ1-5 and V is TRBV27, with a tentative D call TRBD1 (6 bases). The CDR3 is made up of 16 amino acids. The germline V and J ends were trimmed by 4 bases and 0 bases, with 13 bases remaining between them. From germline, CDR1 is MNHEY and CDR2 SMNVEV (reference sequence).

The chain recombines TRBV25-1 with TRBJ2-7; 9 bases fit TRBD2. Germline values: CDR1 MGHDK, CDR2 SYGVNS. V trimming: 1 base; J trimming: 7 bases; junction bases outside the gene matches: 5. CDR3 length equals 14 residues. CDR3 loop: CASSESAGGGEQYF. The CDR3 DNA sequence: TGTGCCAGCAGTGAATCAGCGGGAGGAGGTGAGCAGTACTTC.

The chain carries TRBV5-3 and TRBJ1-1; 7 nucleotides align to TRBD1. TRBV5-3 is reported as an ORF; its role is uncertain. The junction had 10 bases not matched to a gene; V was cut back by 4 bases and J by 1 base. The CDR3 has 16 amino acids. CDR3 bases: TGTGCCAGAAGCCCCGTACAGGGGAGGCCGAACACTGAAGCTTTCTTT. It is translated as CARSPVQGRPNTEAFF.

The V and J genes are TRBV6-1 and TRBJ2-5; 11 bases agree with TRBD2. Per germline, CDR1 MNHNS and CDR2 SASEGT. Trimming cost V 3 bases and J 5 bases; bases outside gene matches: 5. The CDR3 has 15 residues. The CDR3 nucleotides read TGTGCCAGCAGTGATAGCGGGAGGGCCCGGGAGACCCAGTACTTC. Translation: CASSDSGRARETQYF.

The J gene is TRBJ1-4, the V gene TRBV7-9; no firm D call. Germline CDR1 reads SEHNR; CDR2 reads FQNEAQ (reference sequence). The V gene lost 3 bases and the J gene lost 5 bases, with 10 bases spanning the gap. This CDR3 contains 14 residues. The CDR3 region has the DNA TGTGCCAGCAGCTTCGGGTATGAGAATGAAAAACTGTTTTTT. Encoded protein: CASSFGYENEKLFF. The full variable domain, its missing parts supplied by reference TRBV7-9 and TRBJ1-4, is DTGVSQNPRHKITKRGQNVTFRCDPISEHNRLYWYRQTLGQGPEFLTYFQNEAQLEKSRLLSDRFSAERPKGSFSTLEIQRTEQGDSAMYLCASSFGYENEKLFFGSGTQLSVL.

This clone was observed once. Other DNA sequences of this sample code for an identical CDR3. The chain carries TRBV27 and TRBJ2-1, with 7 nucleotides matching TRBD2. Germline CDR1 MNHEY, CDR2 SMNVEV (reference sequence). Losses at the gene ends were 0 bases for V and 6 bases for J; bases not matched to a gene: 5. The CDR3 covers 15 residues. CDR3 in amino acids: CASSLSRPSGNEQFF. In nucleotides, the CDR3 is TGTGCCAGCAGTTTATCTCGGCCTAGCGGCAATGAGCAGTTCTTC.

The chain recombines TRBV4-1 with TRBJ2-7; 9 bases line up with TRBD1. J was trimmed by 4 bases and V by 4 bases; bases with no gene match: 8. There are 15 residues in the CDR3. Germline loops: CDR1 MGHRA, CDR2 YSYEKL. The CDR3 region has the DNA TGCGCCAGCAGCCTGGGACAGGGAATGCCTTACGAGCAGTACTTC. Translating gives CASSLGQGMPYEQYF.

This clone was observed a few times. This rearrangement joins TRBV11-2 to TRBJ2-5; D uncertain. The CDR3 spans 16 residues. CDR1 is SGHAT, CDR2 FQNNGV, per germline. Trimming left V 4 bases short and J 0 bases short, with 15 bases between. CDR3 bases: TGTGCCAGCAGCTCACGCCCGGATCGGTACCAAGAGACCCAGTACTTC. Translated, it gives CASSSRPDRYQETQYF.

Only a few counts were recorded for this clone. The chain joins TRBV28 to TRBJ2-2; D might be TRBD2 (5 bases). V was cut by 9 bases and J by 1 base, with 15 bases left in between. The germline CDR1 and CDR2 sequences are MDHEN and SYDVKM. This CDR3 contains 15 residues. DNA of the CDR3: TGTGCCAGTTCAGAGGCCGGGGAGAACACCGGGGAGCTGTTTTTT. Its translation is CASSEAGENTGELFF.

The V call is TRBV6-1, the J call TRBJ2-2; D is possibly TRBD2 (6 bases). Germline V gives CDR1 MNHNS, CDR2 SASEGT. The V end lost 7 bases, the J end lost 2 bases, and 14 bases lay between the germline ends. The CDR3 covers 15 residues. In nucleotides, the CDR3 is TGTGCCAGCACCCAGACTAGACTAAACACCGGGGAGCTGTTTTTT. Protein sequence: CASTQTRLNTGELFF.

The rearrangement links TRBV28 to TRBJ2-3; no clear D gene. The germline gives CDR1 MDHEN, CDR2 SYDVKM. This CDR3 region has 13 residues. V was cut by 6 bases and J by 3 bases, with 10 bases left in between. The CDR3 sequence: CASRTQSTDTQYF. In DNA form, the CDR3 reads TGTGCCAGCAGGACCCAAAGTACAGATACGCAGTATTTT.

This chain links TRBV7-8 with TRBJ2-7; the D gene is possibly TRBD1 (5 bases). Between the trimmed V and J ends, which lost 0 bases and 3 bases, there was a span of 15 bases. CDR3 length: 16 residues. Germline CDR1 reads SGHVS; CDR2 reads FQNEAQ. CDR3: CASSLAQGRGNYEQYF. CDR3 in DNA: TGTGCCAGCAGCTTAGCGCAGGGTCGTGGGAACTACGAGCAGTACTTC.

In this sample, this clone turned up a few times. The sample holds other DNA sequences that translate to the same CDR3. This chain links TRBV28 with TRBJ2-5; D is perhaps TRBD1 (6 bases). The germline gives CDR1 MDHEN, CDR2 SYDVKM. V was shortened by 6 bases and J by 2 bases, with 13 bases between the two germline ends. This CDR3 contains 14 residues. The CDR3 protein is CASSLTGSQETQYF. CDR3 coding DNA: TGTGCCAGCAGCCTCACAGGGTCGCAAGAGACCCAGTACTTC.

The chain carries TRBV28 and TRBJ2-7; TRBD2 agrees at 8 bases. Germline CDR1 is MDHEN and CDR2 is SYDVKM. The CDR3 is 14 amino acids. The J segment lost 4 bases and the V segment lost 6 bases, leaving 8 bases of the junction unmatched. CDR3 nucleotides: TGTGCCAGCAGATTACCGGGAGGGGGGTACGAGCAGTACTTC. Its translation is CASRLPGGGYEQYF.

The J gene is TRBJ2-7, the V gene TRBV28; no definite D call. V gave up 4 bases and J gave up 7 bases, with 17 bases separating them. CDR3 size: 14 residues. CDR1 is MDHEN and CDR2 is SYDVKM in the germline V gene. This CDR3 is CASSSPVGLVEQYF. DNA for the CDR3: TGTGCCAGCAGTTCCCCCGTGGGGTTAGTAGAGCAGTACTTC.

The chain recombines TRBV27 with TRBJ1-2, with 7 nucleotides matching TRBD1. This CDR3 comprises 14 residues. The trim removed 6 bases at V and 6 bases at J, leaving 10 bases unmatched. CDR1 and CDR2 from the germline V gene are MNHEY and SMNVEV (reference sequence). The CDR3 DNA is TGTGCCAGCAGCCTCCGACAGGGAAGGGATGGCTACACCTTC. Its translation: CASSLRQGRDGYTF.

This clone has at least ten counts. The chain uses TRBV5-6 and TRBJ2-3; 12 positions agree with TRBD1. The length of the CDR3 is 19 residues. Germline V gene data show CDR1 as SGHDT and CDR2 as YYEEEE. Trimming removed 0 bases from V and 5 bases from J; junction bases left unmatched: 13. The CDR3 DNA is TGTGCCAGCAGCTTGGCCCTGGGACAGGGGGCCGCAGTTTTAGATACGCAGTATTTT. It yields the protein CASSLALGQGAAVLDTQYF. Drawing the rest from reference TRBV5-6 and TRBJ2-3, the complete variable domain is DAGVTQSPTHLIKTRGQQVTLRCSPKSGHDTVSWYQQALGQGPQFIFQYYEEEERQRGNFPDRFSGHQFPNYSSELNVNALLLGDSALYLCASSLALGQGAAVLDTQYFGPGTRLTVL.

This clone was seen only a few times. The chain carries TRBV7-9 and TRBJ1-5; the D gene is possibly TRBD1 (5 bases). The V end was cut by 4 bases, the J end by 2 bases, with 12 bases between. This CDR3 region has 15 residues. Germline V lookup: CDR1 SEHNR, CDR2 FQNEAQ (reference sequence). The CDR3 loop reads CASSSQGTGNQPQHF. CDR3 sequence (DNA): TGTGCCAGCAGCTCTCAGGGAACGGGCAATCAGCCCCAGCATTTT.

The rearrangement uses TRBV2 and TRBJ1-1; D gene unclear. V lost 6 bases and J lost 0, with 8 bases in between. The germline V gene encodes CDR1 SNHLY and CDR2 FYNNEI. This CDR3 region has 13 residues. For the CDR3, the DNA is TGTGCCAGCAGAACCCAGATGAACACTGAAGCTTTCTTT. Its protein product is CASRTQMNTEAFF.

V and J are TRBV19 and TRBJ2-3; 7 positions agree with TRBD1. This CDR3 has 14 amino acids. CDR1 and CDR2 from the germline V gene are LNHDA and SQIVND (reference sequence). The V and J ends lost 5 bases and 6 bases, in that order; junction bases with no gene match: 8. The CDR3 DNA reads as TGTGCCAGTAGTCCGAGAAGGGGGCGGGATACGCAGTATTTT. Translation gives CASSPRRGRDTQYF. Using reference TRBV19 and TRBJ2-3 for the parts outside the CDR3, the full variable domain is DGGITQSPKYLFRKEGQNVTLSCEQNLNHDAMYWYRQDPGQGLRLIYYSQIVNDFQKGDIAEGYSVSREKKESFPLTVTSAQKNPTAFYLCASSPRRGRDTQYFGPGTRLTVL.

The DNA of the CDR3 is TGTGCCAGTAGTATTTGGGGGGCGAACACTGAAGCTTTCTTT. Translated, it gives CASSIWGANTEAFF. This chain links TRBV19 with TRBJ1-1, with D tentatively TRBD1 (6 bases). Trimming removed 3 bases from V and 1 base from J, with 9 bases in between. The CDR3 runs 14 residues. The germline V gene encodes CDR1 LNHDA and CDR2 SQIVND (reference sequence).

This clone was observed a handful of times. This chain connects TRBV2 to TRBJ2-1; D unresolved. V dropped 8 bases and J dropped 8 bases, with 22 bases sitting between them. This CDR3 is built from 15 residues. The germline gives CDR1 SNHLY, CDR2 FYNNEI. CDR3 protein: CASRPLLAQSDEQFF. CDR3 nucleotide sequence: TGTGCCAGCCGACCTCTGCTCGCCCAGTCCGATGAGCAGTTCTTC. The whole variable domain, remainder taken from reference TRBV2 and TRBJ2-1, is EPEVTQTPSHQVTQMGQEVILRCVPISNHLYFYWYRQILGQKVEFLVSFYNNEISEKSEIFDDQFSVERPDGSNFTLKIRSTKLEDSAMYFCASRPLLAQSDEQFFGPGTRLTVL.

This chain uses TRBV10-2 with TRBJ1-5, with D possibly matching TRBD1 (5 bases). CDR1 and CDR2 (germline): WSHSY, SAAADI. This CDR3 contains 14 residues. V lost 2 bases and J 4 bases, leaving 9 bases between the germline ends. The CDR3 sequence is CASSEEGMNQPQHF. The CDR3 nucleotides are TGCGCCAGCAGTGAGGAGGGGATGAATCAGCCCCAGCATTTT.

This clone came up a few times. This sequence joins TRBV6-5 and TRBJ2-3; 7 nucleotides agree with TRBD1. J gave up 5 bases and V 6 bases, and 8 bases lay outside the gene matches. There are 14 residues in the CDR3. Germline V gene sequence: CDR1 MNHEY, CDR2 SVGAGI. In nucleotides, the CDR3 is TGTGCCAGCAGCCTAGGGGGCCGCAAAGATACGCAGTATTTT. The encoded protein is CASSLGGRKDTQYF.

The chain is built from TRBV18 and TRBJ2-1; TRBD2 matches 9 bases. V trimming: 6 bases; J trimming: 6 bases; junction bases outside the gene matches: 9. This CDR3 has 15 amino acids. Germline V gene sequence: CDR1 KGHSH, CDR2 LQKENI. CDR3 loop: CASSLSAGGLNEQFF. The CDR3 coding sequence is TGTGCCAGCTCGCTTTCGGCGGGAGGGCTCAATGAGCAGTTCTTC.